This T cell receptor (beta chain) was captured by sequencing in a study of T cell responses to AZD1222 COVID-19 vaccine. The study's findings and limits: Researchers took repertoire samples only after the peak T cell response had come. Reportedly, nearly half of unique spike TCRs recognized epitopes outside B.1.351/B.1.1.7 mutations.

Concerning this clone itself: Its antigen is not known.

The CDR3 runs 15 residues. The V and J ends lost 0 bases and 7 bases, in that order; junction bases with no gene match: 1. Germline CDR1 reads KGHSH; CDR2 reads LQKENI. The repertoire was sequenced with immunoSEQ multiplex PCR; TCRdb's copy has only in-frame clones and lacks some. The table lists about 150,000 clones, about 89% of them singletons. This chain connects TRBV18 to TRBJ1-4, with 11 bases fitting TRBD1. The source of this sequence is an adult who received the MenACWY meningococcal vaccine as a control. The sequencing used peripheral blood, collected 28 days after the second dose of the MenACWY control vaccine. CDR3 region: CASSPPGQGVEKLFF. CDR3 in DNA: TGTGCCAGCTCACCACCGGGACAGGGGGTTGAAAAACTGTTTTTT.